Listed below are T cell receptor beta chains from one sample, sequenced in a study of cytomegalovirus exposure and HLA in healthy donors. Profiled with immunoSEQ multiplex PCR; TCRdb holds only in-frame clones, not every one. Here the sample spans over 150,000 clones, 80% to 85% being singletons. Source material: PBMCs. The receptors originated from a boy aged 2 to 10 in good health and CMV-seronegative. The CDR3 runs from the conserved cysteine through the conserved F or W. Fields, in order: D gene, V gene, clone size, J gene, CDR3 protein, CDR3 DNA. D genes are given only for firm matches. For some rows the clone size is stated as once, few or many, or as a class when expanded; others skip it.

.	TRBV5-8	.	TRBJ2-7	CASSLAGSAPTYEQYF	TGTGCCAGCAGCTTGGCCGGTAGCGCTCCAACCTACGAGCAGTACTTC
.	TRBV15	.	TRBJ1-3	CATSRGGTGNTIYF	TGTGCCACCAGCAGAGGAGGGACTGGAAACACCATATATTTT
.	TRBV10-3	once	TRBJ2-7	CAISADSTWQYF	TGTGCCATCAGTGCCGACAGCACCTGGCAGTACTTC
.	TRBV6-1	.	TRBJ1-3	CASSEALRGGITIYF	TGTGCCAGCAGTGAAGCGCTTCGAGGGGGAATTACCATATATTTT
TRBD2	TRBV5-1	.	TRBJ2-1	CASSFSGPGPNEQFF	TGCGCCAGCAGCTTTAGCGGGCCCGGGCCCAATGAGCAGTTCTTC
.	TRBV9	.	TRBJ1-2	CASSVEEVGYGYTF	TGTGCCAGCAGCGTAGAGGAGGTTGGCTATGGCTACACCTTC
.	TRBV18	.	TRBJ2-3	CASSPGGPDTQYF	TGTGCCAGCTCACCAGGAGGGCCAGATACGCAGTATTTT
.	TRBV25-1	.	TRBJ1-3	CASSLPPEGSPSGNTIYF	TGTGCCAGCAGTCTCCCCCCGGAGGGCTCTCCCTCTGGAAACACCATATATTTT
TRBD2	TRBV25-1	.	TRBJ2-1	CASRKREHNEQFF	TGTGCCAGCAGGAAGCGGGAGCACAATGAGCAGTTCTTC
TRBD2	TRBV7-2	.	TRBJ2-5	CASSLDLWRGAQETQYF	TGTGCCAGCAGCTTAGATTTGTGGCGGGGGGCCCAAGAGACCCAGTACTTC
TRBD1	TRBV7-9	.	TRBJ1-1	CASRMGQGNTEAFF	TGTGCCAGCAGGATGGGACAGGGGAACACTGAAGCTTTCTTT
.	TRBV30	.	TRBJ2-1	CAWSVLGGNEQFF	TGTGCCTGGAGTGTACTAGGGGGCAATGAGCAGTTCTTC
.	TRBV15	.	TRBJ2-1	CATSLSRDWANNEQFF	TGTGCCACCAGCCTGTCCCGGGACTGGGCTAACAATGAGCAGTTCTTC
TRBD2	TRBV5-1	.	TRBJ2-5	CASSSPSGLEETQYF	TGCGCCAGCAGCTCCCCTAGCGGGCTGGAGGAGACCCAGTACTTC
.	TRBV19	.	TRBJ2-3	CASSMRAHAGADTQYF	TGTGCCAGTAGTATGAGGGCCCACGCAGGTGCAGATACGCAGTATTTT
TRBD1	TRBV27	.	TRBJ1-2	CASSTLRQGARGYTF	TGTGCCAGCAGTACTCTTCGACAGGGGGCAAGGGGCTACACCTTC
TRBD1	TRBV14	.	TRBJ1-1	CASSSRAGGALEAFF	TGTGCCAGCAGCTCCAGGGCAGGGGGAGCTTTGGAAGCTTTCTTT
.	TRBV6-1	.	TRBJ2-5	CASRSSLETQYF	TGTGCCAGCAGGAGTAGCTTGGAGACCCAGTACTTC
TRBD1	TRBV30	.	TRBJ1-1	CAWSLGQVIRNTEAFF	TGTGCCTGGAGTTTGGGACAGGTGATTAGGAACACTGAAGCTTTCTTT
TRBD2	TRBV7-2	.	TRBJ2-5	CASSLGLAGGGETQYF	TGTGCCAGCAGCTTGGGACTAGCGGGGGGAGGAGAGACCCAGTACTTC
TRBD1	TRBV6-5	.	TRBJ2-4	CASKHRGVQNIQYF	TGTGCCAGCAAACACAGGGGGGTCCAAAACATTCAGTACTTC
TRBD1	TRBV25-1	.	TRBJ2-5	CASSLGPGGTQYF	TGTGCCAGCAGCCTGGGCCCAGGGGGGACCCAGTACTTC
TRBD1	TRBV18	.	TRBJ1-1	CASRGQANTEAFF	TGTGCCAGCCGGGGACAGGCGAACACTGAAGCTTTCTTT
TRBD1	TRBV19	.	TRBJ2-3	CASTDRGGTDTQYF	TGTGCCAGTACCGACAGGGGTGGCACAGATACGCAGTATTTT
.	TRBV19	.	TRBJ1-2	CASRTGGSYGYTF	TGTGCCAGTAGAACGGGAGGCAGCTATGGCTACACCTTC
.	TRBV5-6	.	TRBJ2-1	CASSLRGGSYNEQFF	TGTGCCAGCAGCCTCAGGGGTGGGTCCTACAATGAGCAGTTCTTC
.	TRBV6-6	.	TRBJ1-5	CASSPPGVDSNQPQHF	TGTGCCAGCAGTCCTCCAGGGGTTGACAGCAATCAGCCCCAGCATTTT
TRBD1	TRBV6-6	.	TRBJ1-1	CASSFTTGIGTEAFF	TGTGCCAGCAGTTTTACGACAGGGATCGGCACTGAAGCTTTCTTT
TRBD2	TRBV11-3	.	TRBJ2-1	CASSPGTSGSNEQFF	TGTGCCAGCAGCCCCGGGACTAGCGGGAGCAATGAGCAGTTCTTC
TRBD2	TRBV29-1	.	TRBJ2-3	CSVEPRGDKLALSTDTQYF	TGCAGCGTTGAACCCCGAGGGGATAAACTAGCGTTAAGCACAGATACGCAGTATTTT